This T cell receptor beta chain was sequenced during a study of siplizumab effects on memory and regulatory T cells. Per sample, some 90,000 TCR templates were assayed. Clones were sequenced by immunoSEQ multiplex PCR, and TCRdb holds only the in-frame ones, with some missing. The sample carries over 95,000 clones, around 93% recorded once. V was clipped by 4 bases and J by 7 bases; unmatched bases: 7. The CDR3 totals 14 residues. Germline assignment: CDR1 SEHNR and CDR2 FQNEAQ (reference sequence). The sequence was collected from a human donor in good health. Sequencing was done on a sample of non-Treg CD4+ T cells sorted from blood. The rearrangement uses TRBV7-9 and TRBJ1-3; TRBD1 aligns across 7 bases. This chain's CDR3 is CASSWTGLVNTIYF. The CDR3 bases are TGTGCCAGCAGCTGGACAGGTCTCGTGAACACCATATATTTT.